This T cell receptor (beta chain) came from a study of OX40 agonist ivuxolimab in advanced cancers. Study context: Cancers in dose escalation were hepatocellular, melanoma, renal cell and head and neck.

General study points: At 0.1 to 3.0 mg/kg, CD4+ and CD8+ blood T cells expanded clonally by week 6.

Method: immunoSEQ multiplex PCR; TCRdb's copy keeps in-frame clones and lacks some. Here the sample spans around 63,000 clones, approximately 80% being singletons. Points on this clone: Its antigen is currently unknown.

This CDR3 contains 17 residues. This receptor was identified in an adult with an advanced solid tumor such as melanoma, head and neck, liver or kidney cancer. The rearrangement links TRBV21-1 to TRBJ2-1; TRBD2 reflects the table's D call only, with no check against the DNA. TRBV21-1 is reported as a pseudogene. The sequences come from CD4+ or CD8+ T cells sorted from blood, collected in a trial of the OX40 agonist ivuxolimab. For the CDR3, the DNA is TGTGCCAGCAGCCCCAAGCGGCGGAGAAGGCACTACAATGAGCAGTTCTTC. This sequence encodes CASSPKRRRRHYNEQFF.